This T cell receptor (beta chain) was profiled in a study of neurological immune-mediated disorders. The time point: technical triplicate 3. By 5'RACE with 10-nucleotide random UMIs, the cDNA was made. One entry per CDR3 protein, called by TCRdb with MiXCR from the 5' RACE reads. The sample holds tens of thousands of distinct CDR3 sequences, about 16% seen once. CDR3 length: 16 residues. After removal of 4 bases from V and 7 bases from J, the junction contained 11 bases not matched to a gene. This receptor was obtained from a female donor with HTLV-1-associated myelopathy (HAM/TSP). This rearrangement joins TRBV12-3 or TRBV12-4 to TRBJ2-1; TRBD1 aligns across 9 bases. Sample: CD4+ T cells from blood. In nucleotides, the CDR3 is TGTGCCAGCAGTTCACGGGGACAGGGACGGACTAATGAGCAGTTCTTC. This codes for CASSSRGQGRTNEQFF.